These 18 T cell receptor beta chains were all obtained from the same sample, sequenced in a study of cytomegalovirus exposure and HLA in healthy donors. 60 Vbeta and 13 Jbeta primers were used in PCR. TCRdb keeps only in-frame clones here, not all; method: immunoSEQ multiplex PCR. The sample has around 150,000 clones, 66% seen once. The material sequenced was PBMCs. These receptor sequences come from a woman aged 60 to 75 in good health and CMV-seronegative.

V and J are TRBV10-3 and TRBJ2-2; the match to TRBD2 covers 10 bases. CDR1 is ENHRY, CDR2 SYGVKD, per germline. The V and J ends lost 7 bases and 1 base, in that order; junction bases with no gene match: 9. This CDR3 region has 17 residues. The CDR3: CAIKPHLAGVNTGELFF. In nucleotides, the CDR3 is TGTGCCATCAAACCCCATCTAGCGGGGGTGAACACCGGGGAGCTGTTTTTT.

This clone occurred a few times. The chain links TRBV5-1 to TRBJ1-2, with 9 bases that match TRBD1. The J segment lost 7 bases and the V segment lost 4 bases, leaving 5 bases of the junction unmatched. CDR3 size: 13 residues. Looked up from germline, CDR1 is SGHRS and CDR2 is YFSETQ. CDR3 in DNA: TGCGCCAGCAGCGGGACAGGGCGCCGTGGCTACACCTTC. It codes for CASSGTGRRGYTF. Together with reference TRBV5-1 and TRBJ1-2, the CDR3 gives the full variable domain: KAGVTQTPRYLIKTRGQQVTLSCSPISGHRSVSWYQQTPGQGLQFLFEYFSETQRNKGNFPGRFSGRQFSNSRSEMNVSTLELGDSALYLCASSGTGRRGYTFGSGTRLTVV.

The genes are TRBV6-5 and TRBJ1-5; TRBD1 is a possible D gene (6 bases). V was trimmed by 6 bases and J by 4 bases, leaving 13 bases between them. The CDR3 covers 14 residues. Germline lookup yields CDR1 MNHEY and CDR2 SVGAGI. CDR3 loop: CASRVGQGNQPQHF. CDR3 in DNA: TGTGCCAGCAGGGTGGGGCAGGGGAATCAGCCCCAGCATTTT.

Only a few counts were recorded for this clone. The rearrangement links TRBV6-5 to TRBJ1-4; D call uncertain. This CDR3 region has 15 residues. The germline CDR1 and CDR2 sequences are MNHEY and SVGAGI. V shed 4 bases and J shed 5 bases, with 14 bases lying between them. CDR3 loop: CASSSIPNWNEKLFF. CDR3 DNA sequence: TGTGCCAGCAGTTCCATCCCCAACTGGAATGAAAAACTGTTTTTT.

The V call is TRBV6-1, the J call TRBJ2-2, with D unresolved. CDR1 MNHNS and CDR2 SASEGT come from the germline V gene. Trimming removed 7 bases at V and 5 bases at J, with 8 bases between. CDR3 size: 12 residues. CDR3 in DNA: TGTGCCAGCAACGGCGGAACCGGGGAGCTGTTTTTT. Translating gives CASNGGTGELFF.

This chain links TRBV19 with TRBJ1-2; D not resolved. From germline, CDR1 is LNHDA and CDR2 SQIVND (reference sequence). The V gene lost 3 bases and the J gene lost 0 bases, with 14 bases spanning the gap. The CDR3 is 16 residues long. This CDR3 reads CASSIYFREANYGYTF. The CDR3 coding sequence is TGTGCCAGTAGTATTTATTTTAGAGAAGCTAACTATGGCTACACCTTC. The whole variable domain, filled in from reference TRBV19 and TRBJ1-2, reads DGGITQSPKYLFRKEGQNVTLSCEQNLNHDAMYWYRQDPGQGLRLIYYSQIVNDFQKGDIAEGYSVSREKKESFPLTVTSAQKNPTAFYLCASSIYFREANYGYTFGSGTRLTVV.

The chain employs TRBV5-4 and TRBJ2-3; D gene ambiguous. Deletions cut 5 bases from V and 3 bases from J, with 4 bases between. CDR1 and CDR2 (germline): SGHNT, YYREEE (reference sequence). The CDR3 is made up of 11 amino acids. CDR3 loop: CASSLTDTQYF. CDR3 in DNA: TGTGCCAGCAGTTTAACAGATACGCAGTATTTT.

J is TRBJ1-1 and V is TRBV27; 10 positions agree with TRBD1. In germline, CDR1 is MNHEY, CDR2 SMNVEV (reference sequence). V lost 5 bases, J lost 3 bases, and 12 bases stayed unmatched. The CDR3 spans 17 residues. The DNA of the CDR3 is TGTGCCAGCAGTCCCAGACAGGGGGCGAGACTGGACACTGAAGCTTTCTTT. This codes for CASSPRQGARLDTEAFF.

CDR3 in amino acids: CAISGNWDSSGNTIYF. CDR3 DNA: TGTGCCATCAGTGGCAACTGGGACAGTTCGGGAAACACCATATATTTT. The chain couples TRBV10-3 to TRBJ1-3, with TRBD1 identical over 7 bases. Germline values: CDR1 ENHRY, CDR2 SYGVKD. This CDR3 spans 16 amino acids. Trimming at V came to 4 bases and at J to 4 bases, leaving 10 bases not matched to a gene.

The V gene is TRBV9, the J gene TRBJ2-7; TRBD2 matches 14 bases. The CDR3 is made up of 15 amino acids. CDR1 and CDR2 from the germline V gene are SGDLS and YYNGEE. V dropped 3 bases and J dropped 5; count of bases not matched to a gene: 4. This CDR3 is CASSATSGRADEQYF. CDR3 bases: TGTGCCAGCAGCGCGACTAGCGGGAGGGCCGACGAGCAGTACTTC.

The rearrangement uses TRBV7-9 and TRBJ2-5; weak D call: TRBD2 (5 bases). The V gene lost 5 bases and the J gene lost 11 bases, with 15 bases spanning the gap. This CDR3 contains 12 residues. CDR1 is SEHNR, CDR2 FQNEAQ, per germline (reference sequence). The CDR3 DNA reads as TGTGCCAGCAGCCCCGCGCCTGGGGAGCAGTACTTC. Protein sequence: CASSPAPGEQYF.

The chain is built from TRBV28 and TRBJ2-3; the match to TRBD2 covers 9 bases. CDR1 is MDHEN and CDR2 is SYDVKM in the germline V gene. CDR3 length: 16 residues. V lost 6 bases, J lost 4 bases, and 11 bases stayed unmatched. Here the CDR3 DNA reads TGTGCCAGCAGGTTAATGGGGCGGGAGGGACCAGATACGCAGTATTTT. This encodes CASRLMGREGPDTQYF.

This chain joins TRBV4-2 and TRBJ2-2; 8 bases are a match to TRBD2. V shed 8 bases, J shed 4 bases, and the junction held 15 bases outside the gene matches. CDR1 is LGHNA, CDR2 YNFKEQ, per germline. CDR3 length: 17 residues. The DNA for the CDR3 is TGTGCCAGCTGGCGGCCGGGAGGGCCTCTTGGCACCGGGGAGCTGTTTTTT. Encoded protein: CASWRPGGPLGTGELFF.

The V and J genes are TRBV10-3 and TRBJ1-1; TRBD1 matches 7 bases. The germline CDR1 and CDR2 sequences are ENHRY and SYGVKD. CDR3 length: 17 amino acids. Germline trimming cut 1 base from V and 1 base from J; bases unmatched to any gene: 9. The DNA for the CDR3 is TGTGCCATCAGTGAGTGGGGCAGGGGGTTAAGGAACACTGAAGCTTTCTTT. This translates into CAISEWGRGLRNTEAFF.

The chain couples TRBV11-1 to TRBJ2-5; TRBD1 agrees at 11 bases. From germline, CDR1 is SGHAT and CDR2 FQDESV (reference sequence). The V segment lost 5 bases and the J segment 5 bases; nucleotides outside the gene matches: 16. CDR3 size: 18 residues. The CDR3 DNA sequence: TGTGCCAGCAGCCCCATCCCGGGACAGGGGGGCTGGCAGGAGACCCAGTACTTC. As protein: CASSPIPGQGGWQETQYF.

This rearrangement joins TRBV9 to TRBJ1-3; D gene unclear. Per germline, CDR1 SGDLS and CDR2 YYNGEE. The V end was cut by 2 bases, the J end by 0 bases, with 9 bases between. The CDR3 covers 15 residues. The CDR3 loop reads CASSVGLTSGNTIYF. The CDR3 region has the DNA TGTGCCAGCAGCGTTGGACTTACCTCTGGAAACACCATATATTTT.

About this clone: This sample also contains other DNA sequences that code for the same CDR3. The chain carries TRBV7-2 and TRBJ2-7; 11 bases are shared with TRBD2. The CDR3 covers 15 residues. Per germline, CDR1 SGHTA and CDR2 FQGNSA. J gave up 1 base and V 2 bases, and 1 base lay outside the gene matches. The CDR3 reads CASSLTSGGSYEQYF. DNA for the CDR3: TGTGCCAGCAGCTTAACTAGCGGGGGTTCCTACGAGCAGTACTTC.

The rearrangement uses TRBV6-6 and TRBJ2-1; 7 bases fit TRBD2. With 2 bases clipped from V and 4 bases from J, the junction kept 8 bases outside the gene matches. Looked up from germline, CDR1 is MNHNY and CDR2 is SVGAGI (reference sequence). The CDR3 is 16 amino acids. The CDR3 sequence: CASSYGSGAHYNEQFF. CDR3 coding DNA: TGTGCCAGCAGTTACGGGAGCGGGGCCCATTACAATGAGCAGTTCTTC.